The TCR beta chain described here comes from a study of blood T cell repertoires in COVID-19. The overall study: Some COVID-19 samples were acute and others convalescent; all came from the United States, Italy and Spain. Sample material is recorded as cDNA or gDNA derived from T cells, B-cell-depleted T cells, or PBMCs.

This CDR3 has 15 residues. Looked up from germline, CDR1 is MDHEN and CDR2 is SYDVKM. V was clipped by 3 bases and J by 6 bases; unmatched bases: 8. Authors' processing steps: Reference gene primers were amplified, and this amplification served to estimate nucleated cell counts. The repertoire was sequenced with immunoSEQ multiplex PCR; TCRdb's copy has only in-frame clones and lacks some. V, J and clone size are taken as reported in that table, and D and trimming were inferred from the DNA itself. The sample lists tens of thousands of clones; around four fifths were seen once. Sequencing input: peripheral blood. The receptor was derived from a human donor in a cohort sampled during active COVID-19. V gene TRBV28 combines with J gene TRBJ2-5, with TRBD1 identical over 9 bases. The chain's CDR3 is CASSFAWTGEKTQYF. Here the CDR3 DNA reads TGTGCCAGCAGTTTTGCGTGGACAGGGGAAAAGACCCAGTACTTC. Filled out from reference TRBV28 and TRBJ2-5, the complete variable domain reads DVKVTQSSRYLVKRTGEKVFLECVQDMDHENMFWYRQDPGLGLRLIYFSYDVKMKEKGDIPEGYSVSREKKERFSLILESASTNQTSMYLCASSFAWTGEKTQYFGPGTRLLVL.